Listed here is a single TCR beta chain. The CDR3 extends over 15 amino acids. Looked up from germline, CDR1 is LNHDA and CDR2 is SQIVND (reference sequence). With 6 bases clipped from V and 5 bases from J, the junction kept 10 bases outside the gene matches. The data derive from a study of blood T cell repertoires in COVID-19. Profiled with immunoSEQ multiplex PCR; TCRdb holds only in-frame clones, not every one. This repertoire shows around 290,000 clones, roughly 86% found once; its top ten account for approximately 2.4%. The sample comprised PBMCs or T cells enriched from blood (not recorded which). The chain couples TRBV19 to TRBJ2-7; the match to TRBD1 covers 10 bases. This TCR was recovered from a woman aged 18-30 years who had recovered from COVID-19. CDR3 region: CASSRDRGLPDEQYF. Written as DNA, the CDR3 is TGTGCCAGTAGCAGGGACAGGGGCCTGCCTGACGAGCAGTACTTC. Using reference TRBV19 and TRBJ2-7 for the parts outside the CDR3, the full variable domain is DGGITQSPKYLFRKEGQNVTLSCEQNLNHDAMYWYRQDPGQGLRLIYYSQIVNDFQKGDIAEGYSVSREKKESFPLTVTSAQKNPTAFYLCASSRDRGLPDEQYFGPGTRLTVT.